The TCR beta chain under discussion was sequenced for a study of shared clonotypes between healthy human individuals. General study points: Owing to a small donor count, the genetic and exposure-history diversity represented was limited.

Donors were healthy HIV-negative adults without recently reported acute infections or vaccinations. There are 15 residues in the CDR3. Germline assignment: CDR1 SGHDT and CDR2 YYEEEE. V was clipped by 4 bases and J by 7 bases; unmatched bases: 9. This clone appeared a single time. Its cognate antigen is unknown. The genomic DNA of each subset was split evenly across several immunoSEQ plates. Method: immunoSEQ multiplex PCR; TCRdb's copy keeps in-frame clones and lacks some. The sample records hundreds of thousands of clones, 76% being singletons. The sequenced material came from PBMCs. The sequence was collected from a woman in her 40s in good health. Some clones in this sample may be carry-over from other donors' samples. The chain is built from TRBV5-6 and TRBJ2-7; 12 nucleotides line up with TRBD1. The CDR3 DNA follows: TGTGCCAGCAGCCAAGGGACAGGGGGCTCGAGAGAGCAGTACTTC. Its protein is CASSQGTGGSREQYF.